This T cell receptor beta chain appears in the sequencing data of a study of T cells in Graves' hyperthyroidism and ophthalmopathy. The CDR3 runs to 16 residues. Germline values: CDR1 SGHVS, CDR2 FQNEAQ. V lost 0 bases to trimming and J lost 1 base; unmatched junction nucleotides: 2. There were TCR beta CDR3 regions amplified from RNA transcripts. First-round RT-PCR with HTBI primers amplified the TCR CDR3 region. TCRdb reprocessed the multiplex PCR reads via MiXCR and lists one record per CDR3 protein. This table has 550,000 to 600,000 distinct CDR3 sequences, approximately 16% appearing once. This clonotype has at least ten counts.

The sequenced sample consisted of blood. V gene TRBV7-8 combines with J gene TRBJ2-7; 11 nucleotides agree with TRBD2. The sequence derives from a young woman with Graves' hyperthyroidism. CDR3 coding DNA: TGTGCCAGCAGCTTAGCCTGGACTAGCGGGTCCTACGAGCAGTACTTC. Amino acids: CASSLAWTSGSYEQYF.